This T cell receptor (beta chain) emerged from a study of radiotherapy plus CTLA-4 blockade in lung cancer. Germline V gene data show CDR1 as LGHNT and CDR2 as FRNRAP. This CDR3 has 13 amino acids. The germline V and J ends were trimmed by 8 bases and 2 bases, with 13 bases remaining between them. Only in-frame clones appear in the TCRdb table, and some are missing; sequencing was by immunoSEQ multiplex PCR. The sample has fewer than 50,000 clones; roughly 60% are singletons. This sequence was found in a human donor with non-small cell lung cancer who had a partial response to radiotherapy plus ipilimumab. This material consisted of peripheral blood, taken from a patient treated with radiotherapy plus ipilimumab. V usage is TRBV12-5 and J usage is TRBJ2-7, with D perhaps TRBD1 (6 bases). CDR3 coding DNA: TGTGCTAGTAGGACAGAAATTACCTACGAGCAGTACTTC. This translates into CASRTEITYEQYF.